This T cell receptor (beta chain) emerged from a study of blood T cell repertoires in COVID-19. Adults between about 18 and 95 years of age took part from under 30 US areas. Cohort 3 recovered donors had two negative PCRs, clearance, or symptom resolution. Some clones are missing from TCRdb's copy, which holds only in-frame ones; the method was immunoSEQ multiplex PCR. The sample contains some 100,000 clones, roughly 85% of which appear only once. Trimming shortened V by 11 bases and J by 6 bases, and 16 bases separated the two germline ends. This CDR3 is built from 13 residues. CDR1 and CDR2 from the germline V gene are MDHEN and SYDVKM.

Specimen: PBMCs or T cells enriched from blood (not recorded which). The receptor's source is a woman in her fifties or sixties who had recovered from COVID-19. This chain connects TRBV28 to TRBJ2-2; a possible D gene is TRBD2 (5 bases). CDR3 bases: TGTGCCGCGGAGGCAGTAAAAGCCGGGGAGCTGTTTTTT. It yields the protein CAAEAVKAGELFF.